Reported below is one T cell receptor beta chain. In the original analysis: Cell counts per sample came from amplifying reference gene primers. Assay: immunoSEQ multiplex PCR; the TCRdb copy retains only in-frame clones and omits some. V and J calls and clone size are copied from that table; D and trimming were computed from the DNA. The sample lists about 270,000 clones; around 90% were seen once. This sample is part of a study of blood T cell repertoires in COVID-19. Study as a whole: Researchers got acute and convalescent COVID-19 samples from the United States, Italy and Spain. PBMCs, B-cell-depleted T cells, or T cells were the source of the cDNA or gDNA that made up the material.

This CDR3 contains 17 residues. The germline V gene encodes CDR1 SGDLS and CDR2 YYNGEE. The V gene end was trimmed by 4 bases and the J gene end by 5 bases; junction bases not matched to a gene: 7. The sample comprised peripheral blood. The chain carries TRBV9 and TRBJ2-3; 16 bases are a match to TRBD2. The TCR originated in a man between 50 and 59 years old with acute or convalescent COVID-19. The CDR3 nucleotides are TGTGCCAGCAGCTACGGGACTAGCGGGGGGGGAGGAGATACGCAGTATTTT. Its translation: CASSYGTSGGGGDTQYF.